This TCR beta chain was sequenced for a study of blood T cell repertoires in COVID-19 (dated by TCRdb to between 2020 and 2021). Broadly, across the study: The collaborator samples originated in the United States, Italy and Spain and spanned the acute and convalescent phases of COVID-19. The material from the prospective study consisted of cDNA or gDNA derived from T cells, B-cell-depleted T cells, or PBMCs. Deeply sampled blood TCRbeta repertoires from subjects exposed to, actively infected with, or recovered from COVID-19 were included in the dataset. The repertoires were released in a freely available public database meant as a resource for research on the immune response to SARS-CoV-2. Samples were obtained from the ongoing ImmuneRACE study (first 160 participants) and from over 1,000 subjects provided by 6 global collaborators. A de-identified subject ID, COVID-19 status, age in years and sex were almost always included in the sample metadata. HLA class I and class II types, where available, came from metadata supplied by the sample provider rather than from assay-based typing. The investigation overall reported the following: The quantity of clinical and demographic metadata differed by source and by participant and was supplied without curation.

With respect to this clone: There is no known antigen for this receptor. Per-nucleotide qualities are absent, and no much larger clonotype sits a single base away.

Whole blood was collected in K2EDTA tubes by collaborating institutions according to the institutions' own protocols. For TCRbeta analysis, collaborators shipped samples in one of three forms: frozen whole blood, isolated PBMCs, or DNA extracted from either of those sample types. The immunoSEQ Assay, a bias-controlled multiplex PCR, was used to amplify TCRbeta CDR3 regions from genomic DNA. The authors' analysis ran thus. The number of nucleated cells in each sample was estimated from the amplification of reference gene primers within the assay. Sequence reads were collapsed and filtered to measure the absolute abundance of every unique TCRbeta CDR3 rearrangement. Productive Simpson clonality was computed per sample as the square root of Simpson's diversity index over productive rearrangements. The clones in this table, taken by TCRdb from immuneACCESS, are in-frame only. Not every clone is retained; where verified, under half of the shortfall comes from an unresolved V gene, and the cause of the rest is unknown. D and trimming were read from the DNA, whereas the V and J calls and clone size are those reported in that table. The table for this sample lists roughly 83,000 clones; more than 70% of them were counted only once. The top ten hold about 7.8% of the sample.

Sequenced sample: peripheral blood. The source is a man aged 45-65 years with active COVID-19.

The CDR3 sequence is CASSLVRLGRGDTEAFF. DNA sequence: TGCGCCAGCAGCTTGGTGAGGTTGGGCCGCGGGGACACTGAAGCTTTCTTT. The chain links TRBV5-1 with TRBJ1-1; the D gene assignment is ambiguous. Reading from cysteine to phenylalanine, the CDR3 counts 17 amino acids. Of all the DNA, just the CDR3 is kept, 51 bases in frame from base 1. Relative to germline, V is 0 bases shorter and J is 3 bases shorter, with 18 bases between their ends. CDR1 and CDR2, looked up from the germline V gene, are SGHRS and YFSETQ.